Listed below are T cell receptor beta chains from one sample, sequenced in a study of PD-1 blockade in classical Hodgkin lymphoma. The assay was immunoSEQ multiplex PCR, and TCRdb's table has in-frame clones only and misses some. Among 10,000 to 14,000 clones, about 71% were seen once, and the ten largest hold under 11%. This specimen consisted of peripheral blood mononuclear cells (PBMCs), obtained at baseline. Receptor source: a human donor with classical Hodgkin lymphoma. The CDR3 runs from the conserved cysteine through the conserved F or W. D genes are given only for firm matches. Size is stated for part of the rows, as once, few or many counts, or as a class when the clone is expanded.

TRBV7-2,12,.,.,TRBJ1-2,TGTGCCAGCAGCATTTACAGCTATGGCTACACCTTC,CASSIYSYGYTF
TRBV7-6,15,few,.,TRBJ2-3,TGTGCCAGCCGCTTACTCCCAAACCCGACAGATACGCAGTATTTT,CASRLLPNPTDTQYF
TRBV5-4,14,.,.,TRBJ2-1,TGTGCCAGCAGCTTGGAGGGATCCCACAATGAGCAGTTCTTC,CASSLEGSHNEQFF
TRBV11-2,13,few,.,TRBJ1-1,TGTGCCAGCAGCATGGGACTTTACACTGAAGCTTTCTTT,CASSMGLYTEAFF
TRBV5-4,17,.,.,TRBJ1-1,TGTGCCAGCAGCTTCGATAATGGACGGCGGGGGAACACTGAAGCTTTCTTT,CASSFDNGRRGNTEAFF
TRBV7-2,16,.,TRBD2,TRBJ2-2,TGTGCCAGCAGCTATGGACTAGCGGGGAACACCGGGGAGCTGTTTTTT,CASSYGLAGNTGELFF
TRBV10-3,14,few,TRBD1,TRBJ2-2,TGTGCCATCAGTGGGACAGGGGGCACCGGGGAGCTGTTTTTT,CAISGTGGTGELFF
TRBV19,17,.,TRBD1,TRBJ2-7,TGTGCCAGTAGTCGTTACTCCGGGACAGGAAACTCCTACGAGCAGTACTTC,CASSRYSGTGNSYEQYF
TRBV9,13,.,.,TRBJ1-1,TGTGCCAGCAGCGTAGCTGGGAACACTGAAGCTTTCTTT,CASSVAGNTEAFF
TRBV9,16,.,.,TRBJ1-4,TGTGCCAGCAGCGTAGGAGGGCAGGGCGTCGGTGAAAAACTGTTTTTT,CASSVGGQGVGEKLFF
TRBV5-1,14,.,.,TRBJ2-7,TGCGCCAGCAGCTTAGGGGGACGGCTTTACGAGCAGTACTTC,CASSLGGRLYEQYF
TRBV2,13,few,.,TRBJ1-5,TGTGCCAGCAGTGATGGGGAGGGACAGCCCCAGCATTTT,CASSDGEGQPQHF
TRBV6-1,15,.,TRBD2,TRBJ2-1,TGTGCCAGCAGCGCGACTAGCGGGGGGCACAATGAGCAGTTCTTC,CASSATSGGHNEQFF
TRBV18,14,once,TRBD1,TRBJ2-7,TGTGCCAGCTCACTACAGGGGGCGCCCAACGAGCAGTACTTC,CASSLQGAPNEQYF
TRBV2,13,.,TRBD1,TRBJ2-7,TGTGCCAGCACCGGGACAGTTAGATACGAGCAGTACTTC,CASTGTVRYEQYF
TRBV27,15,.,.,TRBJ1-2,TGTGCCAGCAGTAAGACGACAGGCCCGTACTATGGCTACACCTTC,CASSKTTGPYYGYTF
TRBV18,15,.,TRBD1,TRBJ1-1,TGTGCCAGCTCACCTTGGACAGGAATGAACACTGAAGCTTTCTTT,CASSPWTGMNTEAFF
TRBV10-3,15,.,TRBD2,TRBJ2-1,TGTGCCATCACTGGGACTAGCGGGAGCTACAATGAGCAGTTCTTC,CAITGTSGSYNEQFF
TRBV4-3,15,.,.,TRBJ1-4,TGCGCCAGCAGCCAAGACGGGTGGGCTAATGAAAAACTGTTTTTT,CASSQDGWANEKLFF
TRBV4-3,17,.,.,TRBJ2-6,TGCGCCAGCAGCCAAGCCCTGGACACCTCTGGGGCCAACGTCCTGACTTTC,CASSQALDTSGANVLTF
TRBV5-1,15,.,TRBD2,TRBJ2-7,TGCGCCAGCAGCTTGACCACTAGCGGGGGCTACGAGCAGTACTTC,CASSLTTSGGYEQYF
TRBV19,13,.,.,TRBJ1-4,TGTGCCAGTAGTCTCAGCCTTAATGAAAAACTGTTTTTT,CASSLSLNEKLFF
TRBV5-1,19,.,TRBD2,TRBJ2-3,TGCGCCAGCAGCTTCTGGTTCCGGTCGGCGGGAGATAGATCAGATACGCAGTATTTT,CASSFWFRSAGDRSDTQYF
TRBV5-1,16,.,TRBD1,TRBJ2-1,TGCGCCAGCAGCTTGGGACAGGGCACCCATTACAATGAGCAGTTCTTC,CASSLGQGTHYNEQFF
TRBV28,12,.,.,TRBJ2-7,TGTGCCAGCAGCGGACACGAGAAGCCACAGTACTTC,CASSGHEKPQYF
TRBV10-3,12,.,.,TRBJ2-1,TGTGCCGCAGCCCCCACTAGGAATGAGCAGTTCTTC,CAAAPTRNEQFF
TRBV19,16,.,.,TRBJ1-3,TGTGCCAGTAGTAACCGGGACATCTACTCTGGAAACACCATATATTTT,CASSNRDIYSGNTIYF
TRBV9,17,once,TRBD1,TRBJ2-3,TGTGCCAGCAGCCCCGCACCCCGGGACAGGGCTCTAGATACGCAGTATTTT,CASSPAPRDRALDTQYF
TRBV5-5,14,.,.,TRBJ2-7,TGTGCCAGCAGCTTAACCGGGACGGCCTACGAGCAGTACTTC,CASSLTGTAYEQYF
TRBV10-3,14,.,TRBD1,TRBJ2-5,TGTGCCATCAGCCCGACAGGGGGCATGGAGACCCAGTACTTC,CAISPTGGMETQYF
TRBV2,15,.,.,TRBJ1-5,TGTGCCAGCAGTGACGGGGCAGGATGGCTGGGGGCCCAGCATTTT,CASSDGAGWLGAQHF
TRBV6-4,15,.,TRBD1,TRBJ1-5,TGTGCCAGCAGTATCCACAGGGGGGGCAATCAGCCCCAGCATTTT,CASSIHRGGNQPQHF
TRBV29-1,13,.,TRBD1,TRBJ1-1,TGCAGCTCTTCCTACAGGGGGAACACTGAAGCTTTCTTT,CSSSYRGNTEAFF
TRBV27,16,.,.,TRBJ1-4,TGTGCCAGCAGTCCCGGGAGGTCCAGACCGAATGAAAAACTGTTTTTT,CASSPGRSRPNEKLFF
TRBV5-1,13,few,.,TRBJ2-7,TGCGCCAGCAGCTTCACTTTTTCCTACGAGCAGTACTTC,CASSFTFSYEQYF
TRBV15,16,once,.,TRBJ2-1,TGTGCCACCAGCAGGCAGGGAAGAGGGGGCTACAATGAGCAGTTCTTC,CATSRQGRGGYNEQFF
TRBV29-1,14,.,TRBD1,TRBJ2-3,TGCAGCGTTCTTAGACAGGGTGCAACAGATACGCAGTATTTT,CSVLRQGATDTQYF
TRBV5-4,15,.,.,TRBJ2-3,TGTGCCAGCAGCTCGATACTCCTGGGCGCAGATACGCAGTATTTT,CASSSILLGADTQYF
TRBV27,13,.,.,TRBJ1-1,TGTGCCAGCAGTTTATCGAGGAACACTGAAGCTTTCTTT,CASSLSRNTEAFF
TRBV7-2,16,few,.,TRBJ2-3,TGTGCCAGCAGCTTAGCTACATCTCTCTCCACAGATACGCAGTATTTT,CASSLATSLSTDTQYF
TRBV27,16,.,TRBD2,TRBJ2-7,TGTGCCAGCGGCCCCCTTACTAGCGGGAGGGCCTTTGGGCAGTACTTC,CASGPLTSGRAFGQYF
TRBV7-2,16,.,.,TRBJ1-6,TGTGCCAGCAGCTTAGCGGGACCGTGGGTGGGGTCACCCCTCCACTTT,CASSLAGPWVGSPLHF
TRBV9,16,.,TRBD1,TRBJ2-3,TGTGCCAGCAGCGTAGGGACAGGGTTAAGAACAGATACGCAGTATTTT,CASSVGTGLRTDTQYF
TRBV7-6,14,large,.,TRBJ2-5,TGTGCCAGCAGCTTCTTTCAAGAAGCGGAGACCCAGTACTTC,CASSFFQEAETQYF
TRBV7-9,16,.,TRBD1,TRBJ2-3,TGTGCCAGCACCTTGCCCGGGACAGGGGTAGCAGATACGCAGTATTTT,CASTLPGTGVADTQYF
TRBV2,15,.,.,TRBJ2-7,TGTGCCAGCAGTGAATCGGGGGAGGACTGGGACGAGCAGTACTTC,CASSESGEDWDEQYF
TRBV4-1,16,.,TRBD1,TRBJ1-6,TGCGCCAGCAGCCAAGACGCGGGACAGGGGTTTTCACCCCTCCACTTT,CASSQDAGQGFSPLHF
TRBV7-2,14,.,.,TRBJ1-1,TGTGCCAGCAGCTTAGGGACAGCGAACACTGAAGCTTTCTTT,CASSLGTANTEAFF
TRBV7-2,17,.,.,TRBJ2-2,TGTGCCAGCAGCTTACCCCAGGACACCAAGAACACCGGGGAGCTGTTTTTT,CASSLPQDTKNTGELFF
TRBV11-3,15,.,TRBD1,TRBJ1-2,TGTGCCAGCAGCTCAGACAGGGGATCTTACTATGGCTACACCTTC,CASSSDRGSYYGYTF
TRBV7-8,18,.,TRBD1,TRBJ2-7,TGTGCCAGCAGCTTAATCCTGCCCAGGGGACAGGGTCTTTACGAGCAGTACTTC,CASSLILPRGQGLYEQYF
TRBV9,15,.,TRBD2,TRBJ2-3,TGTGCCAGCAGCGTAGGTGGGAGGGCAACAGATACGCAGTATTTT,CASSVGGRATDTQYF
TRBV19,13,.,TRBD1,TRBJ2-1,TGTGCCAGTGAGGGACAGGTACACAATGAGCAGTTCTTC,CASEGQVHNEQFF
TRBV18,15,once,TRBD1,TRBJ2-1,TGTGCCAGCTCACCCAGGACAGGGGTCTACAATGAGCAGTTCTTC,CASSPRTGVYNEQFF
TRBV6-9,15,.,.,TRBJ2-7,TGTGCCAGCAGTCCTTCCGACAGTTCGTTCTACGAGCAGTACTTC,CASSPSDSSFYEQYF
TRBV10-3,14,.,TRBD1,TRBJ2-2,TGTGCCATCAGTGGGACAGGGAACACCGGGGAGCTGTTTTTT,CAISGTGNTGELFF
TRBV7-7,15,.,.,TRBJ1-1,TGTGCCAGCAGCCCTATTGGGGGGGTCAACACTGAAGCTTTCTTT,CASSPIGGVNTEAFF
TRBV5-6,14,.,.,TRBJ1-6,TGTGCCAGCAGCTTGGGCAACAGGGACTCACCCCTCCACTTT,CASSLGNRDSPLHF